This is a list of T cell receptor beta chains from one sample in a study of glioma-infiltrating T cells. TCRdb reprocessed the multiplex PCR reads with MiXCR, giving one entry per CDR3 protein. The sample lists around 170,000 distinct CDR3 sequences; around 40% were seen once. Sample: glioma tissue, nonneoplastic brain tissue, or PBMCs (not recorded which). The origin of the receptors is a human donor with low-grade glioma or glioblastoma, undergoing nonglioma brain surgery, or in good health (not recorded which). CDR3s include the opening cysteine and the closing phenylalanine or tryptophan. A D gene is named only where the DNA matches it firmly. Clone size is shown for a subset of rows, as once, few, many or a class of expanded clone.

J,D,length,size,V,DNA,CDR3
TRBJ2-6,-,16,-,TRBV12-3/TRBV12-4,TGTGCCAGCAATAAACAGGTTCTAGCAGGGGCCAACGTCCTGACTTTC,CASNKQVLAGANVLTF
TRBJ2-5,-,14,-,TRBV20-1,TGCAGTGCTAGAGATTCGACAGGCCAAGAGACCCAGTACTTC,CSARDSTGQETQYF
TRBJ1-3,-,14,many,TRBV20-1,TGCAGTGCTAGAGACCAGGGGTCTGGAAACACCATATATTTT,CSARDQGSGNTIYF
TRBJ2-3,-,11,-,TRBV27,TGTGCCATCAGTTTGAGTGGGACTCAGTATTTT,CAISLSGTQYF
TRBJ2-1,-,14,-,TRBV2,TGTGCCAGCAGTGCCAGATTCGGGGTCAAGGAGCAGTTCTTC,CASSARFGVKEQFF
TRBJ2-7,TRBD2,15,-,TRBV28,TGTGCCAGAAGTTTTACTCATAGCGGGACCTGCGAGCAGTACTTC,CARSFTHSGTCEQYF
TRBJ2-7,TRBD2,13,-,TRBV2,TGTGCCAGCAGGACTAGCGTGGGCTACGAGCAGTGCTTC,CASRTSVGYEQCF
TRBJ1-1,-,15,many,TRBV3-1,TGTGCCAGCAGCCAAGAGGTGGATATGAACACTGAAGCTTTCTTT,CASSQEVDMNTEAFF
TRBJ2-7,-,15,-,TRBV4-1,TGCGCCAGCAGCCCCCTTTACGGGAGCTCCTACGAGCAGTACTTC,CASSPLYGSSYEQYF
TRBJ2-1,TRBD2,13,-,TRBV12-3/TRBV12-4,TGTTCCAGCACGATAGCGGGAGGAAATGAGCAGTTCTTC,CSSTIAGGNEQFF
TRBJ2-1,-,15,-,TRBV18,TGTGCCAGCTCACCCAAAGGGGGGAGTAACAATGAGCAGTTCTTC,CASSPKGGSNNEQFF
TRBJ2-1,TRBD2,20,few,TRBV24-1,TGTGCCACCAGTGATTTGCCCCCCGGGACTAGCGCAGACTCCTACAATGAGCAGTTCTTC,CATSDLPPGTSADSYNEQFF
TRBJ2-3,-,15,-,TRBV7-2,TGTGCCAGCAGCTTATGCGGTGGGGTCGGAGATACGCAGTATTTT,CASSLCGGVGDTQYF
TRBJ2-3,TRBD2,15,-,TRBV9,TGTGCCAGCAGCCTGGGAGCGGGGGACACAGATACGCAGTATTTT,CASSLGAGDTDTQYF
TRBJ1-6,-,14,many,TRBV25-1,TGTGCCAGCAGGGACGGTTTTAATAATTCACCCCTCCACTTT,CASRDGFNNSPLHF
TRBJ2-7,TRBD1,15,-,TRBV27,TGTGCCGCCAGTGATCGACAGGGGGCGGTGTACGAGCAGTACTTC,CAASDRQGAVYEQYF
TRBJ1-2,-,11,-,TRBV28,TGTGCCAACAGACCCTGGTATGGCTACACCTTC,CANRPWYGYTF
TRBJ2-7,-,13,-,TRBV9,TGTGCCAGCAGCGTAGGGGTCATTGGCGAGCAGTACTTC,CASSVGVIGEQYF
TRBJ2-5,-,14,-,TRBV28,TGTGTTAGCAGTTTAGTGGGGACCCAAGAGACCCAGTACTTC,CVSSLVGTQETQYF
TRBJ1-1,-,14,many,TRBV20-1,TGCAGTGCTAGCTCTGAATTCCCGGACACTGAAGCTTTCTTT,CSASSEFPDTEAFF
TRBJ2-1,TRBD2,14,-,TRBV12-3/TRBV12-4,TGTGCCAGCAGTTTAGGGGACTACGACAATGAGCAATTCTTC,CASSLGDYDNEQFF
TRBJ2-7,TRBD2,15,many,TRBV10-3,TGTGCCACGTATCGGGGAACTAGCGGGAGCGTGGAGCAGTACTTC,CATYRGTSGSVEQYF
TRBJ2-5,TRBD2,15,-,TRBV2,TGTGCCAGCAGTGCCCTAGCGGGAGCCCCAGAGACCCAGTACTTC,CASSALAGAPETQYF
TRBJ1-1,-,13,many,TRBV28,TGTGCCAGCAGTTATATTCTGAACACTGAAGCTTTCTTT,CASSYILNTEAFF
TRBJ2-7,TRBD2,17,-,TRBV28,TGTGCCAGCAGTTCTTTGAGTTCGGGACTAGCGGGAGAAGAGCAGTACTTC,CASSSLSSGLAGEEQYF
TRBJ1-1,-,14,-,TRBV2,TGTGCCAGCAGGGATAGGGTTTATGGCACTGAAGCTTTCTTT,CASRDRVYGTEAFF
TRBJ2-1,TRBD1,16,-,TRBV18,TGTGCCAGCTCAACCGGACAGGGGGCCCCCCACAATGAGCAGTTCTTC,CASSTGQGAPHNEQFF
TRBJ2-3,TRBD2,15,many,TRBV15,TGTGCCACCAGCAGAACCCTCGGGAGGACAGATACGCAGTATTTT,CATSRTLGRTDTQYF
TRBJ1-4,TRBD1,14,many,TRBV28,TGTGCCAGCAGTTTGTCGGGGACAGATGAAAAACTGTTTTTT,CASSLSGTDEKLFF
TRBJ2-3,-,15,many,TRBV4-2,TGTGCCAGCAGCCCTAGCAGGGGAAGCACAGATACGCAGTATTTT,CASSPSRGSTDTQYF
TRBJ2-7,-,15,few,TRBV4-2,TGTGCCAGCAGCCAGGGGACTGGGTTTAGAAACGAGCAGTACTTC,CASSQGTGFRNEQYF